Presented here are 32 T cell receptor beta chains from one specimen sequenced in a study of OX40 agonist ivuxolimab in advanced cancers. Data came from immunoSEQ multiplex PCR; TCRdb stores just in-frame clones and leaves some out. In the table there are about 88,000 clones, about 85% of which are singletons. The specimen was CD4+ or CD8+ T cells sorted from blood, collected in a trial of the OX40 agonist ivuxolimab. The source is an adult with an advanced solid tumor such as melanoma, head and neck, liver or kidney cancer.

The genes are TRBV2 and TRBJ1-2; D is unclear. V was shortened by 5 bases and J by 5 bases, with 6 bases between the two germline ends. The germline CDR1 and CDR2 sequences are SNHLY and FYNNEI. The CDR3 is made up of 11 amino acids. The CDR3 DNA reads TGTGCCAGCAGTTTTTATTATGGCTACACCTTC. Amino acid sequence: CASSFYYGYTF.

The rearrangement uses TRBV5-1 and TRBJ2-3; D remains ambiguous. Germline CDR1 and CDR2: SGHRS and YFSETQ. This CDR3 region has 14 residues. Trimming took 2 bases from V and 2 from J, leaving 9 bases between them. CDR3 loop: CASSFRRDTDTQYF. In DNA, the CDR3 is TGCGCCAGCAGCTTTCGACGCGACACAGATACGCAGTATTTT.

The rearrangement joins TRBV7-9 to TRBJ2-1, with TRBD2 matching over 10 bases. This CDR3 contains 17 residues. Germline-derived CDR1 and CDR2 are SEHNR and FQNEAQ (reference sequence). The J segment lost 6 bases and the V segment lost 5 bases, leaving 13 bases of the junction unmatched. As DNA, the CDR3 is TGTGCCAGCAGCCAGAACCTACTAGCGGGGTCGGCCAATGAGCAGTTCTTC. This codes for CASSQNLLAGSANEQFF.

V usage is TRBV6-5 and J usage is TRBJ2-3; 10 nucleotides align to TRBD1. The CDR3 has 14 amino acids. Unmatched junction bases numbered 1, after V lost 4 bases and J lost 3 bases. Germline-derived CDR1 and CDR2 are MNHEY and SVGAGI. CDR3 protein: CASSWGQGTDTQYF. CDR3 nucleotides: TGTGCCAGCAGTTGGGGACAGGGGACAGATACGCAGTATTTT.

The V and J genes are TRBV19 and TRBJ2-1; D possibly corresponds to TRBD1 (5 bases). CDR3 length: 14 residues. V shed 5 bases and J shed 3 bases, with 11 bases lying between them. CDR1 and CDR2 (germline): LNHDA, SQIVND (reference sequence). CDR3 sequence (DNA): TGTGCCAGTAGTGGCAGGGAAAGCTACAATGAGCAGTTCTTC. This translates into CASSGRESYNEQFF.

The rearrangement uses TRBV5-1 and TRBJ2-7; D is possibly TRBD2 (6 bases). The V gene lost 1 base and the J gene lost 3 bases, with 14 bases spanning the gap. The V gene's germline CDR1 is SGHRS and CDR2 YFSETQ. The CDR3 loop spans 15 amino acids. The CDR3 DNA reads as TGCGCCAGCAGCTTGTGGAGGGACCACAGCTACGAGCAGTACTTC. It codes for CASSLWRDHSYEQYF.

The chain carries TRBV25-1 and TRBJ2-2; weak D call: TRBD2 (7 bases). CDR3 size: 16 residues. V shed 3 bases and J shed 3 bases, with 14 bases lying between them. Germline CDR1 is MGHDK and CDR2 is SYGVNS. CDR3 nucleotides: TGTGCCAGCAGTGAGGTACGGGGGGCTTACACCGGGGAGCTGTTTTTT. This sequence encodes CASSEVRGAYTGELFF.

The rearrangement joins TRBV7-9 to TRBJ1-3; D ambiguous. The CDR3 spans 14 residues. CDR1 and CDR2 (germline): SEHNR, FQNEAQ (reference sequence). V lost 1 base, J lost 2 bases, and 6 bases lay in between. DNA for the CDR3: TGTGCCAGCAGCTTAGGAGGAACTGGAAACACCATATATTTT. Encoded protein: CASSLGGTGNTIYF.

The gene calls are TRBV5-4 and TRBJ2-6; TRBD2 might be the D (5 bases). Germline V gives CDR1 SGHNT, CDR2 YYREEE (reference sequence). This CDR3 region has 15 residues. Trimming removed 10 bases at V and 0 bases at J, with 14 bases between. In nucleotides, the CDR3 is TGTGCCTCCCGGGATCCGCGCTCTGGGGCCAACGTCCTGACTTTC. Translation gives CASRDPRSGANVLTF.

CDR3: CASISPGSYNEQFF. CDR3 DNA sequence: TGTGCCAGCATCAGCCCGGGCTCCTACAATGAGCAGTTCTTC. The chain links TRBV28 to TRBJ2-1; D remains ambiguous. V lost 7 bases, J lost 0 bases, and 10 bases lay in between. Germline V gene sequence: CDR1 MDHEN, CDR2 SYDVKM. This CDR3 spans 14 amino acids. The whole variable domain, filled in from reference TRBV28 and TRBJ2-1, reads DVKVTQSSRYLVKRTGEKVFLECVQDMDHENMFWYRQDPGLGLRLIYFSYDVKMKEKGDIPEGYSVSREKKERFSLILESASTNQTSMYLCASISPGSYNEQFFGPGTRLTVL.

V usage is TRBV4-1 and J usage is TRBJ2-1; TRBD2 matches 16 bases. The CDR3 loop spans 20 amino acids. The junction had 10 bases not matched to a gene; V was cut back by 3 bases and J by 2 bases. CDR1 and CDR2 from the germline V gene are MGHRA and YSYEKL. The CDR3 DNA is TGCGCCAGCAGCCACTCCGGGACTAGCGGGGGGGCAGTGCCCTACAATGAGCAGTTCTTC. It codes for CASSHSGTSGGAVPYNEQFF.

The chain has TRBV29-1 and TRBJ2-6; 8 bases agree with TRBD1. J gave up 1 base and V 3 bases, and 8 bases lay outside the gene matches. The CDR3 is made up of 17 amino acids. Germline CDR1 is SQVTM and CDR2 is ANQGSEA. The CDR3 sequence: CSVDLGQGLSGANVLTF. CDR3 nucleotides: TGCAGCGTTGATTTAGGACAGGGCCTTTCTGGGGCCAACGTCCTGACTTTC.

V usage is TRBV29-1 and J usage is TRBJ2-5, with D tentatively TRBD1 (5 bases). V lost 6 bases to trimming and J lost 5 bases, with 10 bases between them. This CDR3 contains 11 residues. CDR1 is SQVTM, CDR2 ANQGSEA, per germline. CDR3 in amino acids: CSVSGQETQYF. Written as DNA, the CDR3 is TGCAGCGTCTCAGGGCAGGAGACCCAGTACTTC.

This sequence joins TRBV5-8 and TRBJ1-1; 7 bases fit TRBD1. CDR1 is SGHTS, CDR2 YDEGEE, per germline. V dropped 0 bases and J dropped 4; count of bases not matched to a gene: 6. This CDR3 is built from 15 residues. The CDR3 loop is CASSLGGAGGTEAFF. DNA for the CDR3: TGTGCCAGCAGCTTGGGGGGTGCAGGGGGCACTGAAGCTTTCTTT.

CDR3: CASSDRDKKHLGSGNTIYF. The DNA for the CDR3 is TGTGCCAGCAGTGACCGGGACAAAAAGCATCTTGGGTCTGGAAACACCATATATTTT. The chain has TRBV28 and TRBJ1-3; a weak D match, TRBD1 (6 bases). The germline CDR1 and CDR2 sequences are MDHEN and SYDVKM. The CDR3 extends over 19 amino acids. V was trimmed by 5 bases and J by 1 base, leaving 24 bases between them. The full variable domain, with the rest looked up from reference TRBV28 and TRBJ1-3, is DVKVTQSSRYLVKRTGEKVFLECVQDMDHENMFWYRQDPGLGLRLIYFSYDVKMKEKGDIPEGYSVSREKKERFSLILESASTNQTSMYLCASSDRDKKHLGSGNTIYFGEGSWLTVV.

The gene calls are TRBV18 and TRBJ2-7, with TRBD2 matching over 15 bases. V trimming: 4 bases; J trimming: 1 base; junction bases outside the gene matches: 8. This CDR3 comprises 18 residues. The germline V gene encodes CDR1 KGHSH and CDR2 LQKENI. In nucleotides, the CDR3 is TGTGCCAGCTCACTGCGGACTAGCGGGAGGGCCTTATCCTACGAGCAGTACTTC. This translates into CASSLRTSGRALSYEQYF.

The chain carries TRBV5-4 and TRBJ1-3; D is unclear. The CDR3 covers 16 residues. Germline CDR1 reads SGHNT; CDR2 reads YYREEE (reference sequence). V lost 3 bases to trimming and J lost 4 bases, with 17 bases between them. The DNA of the CDR3 is TGTGCCAGCAGCTCGACTATTGGGGTTGCAGGAAACACCATATATTTT. Its protein product is CASSSTIGVAGNTIYF.

V usage is TRBV7-9 and J usage is TRBJ2-1; a possible D gene is TRBD1 (5 bases). Germline V gene data show CDR1 as SEHNR and CDR2 as FQNEAQ (reference sequence). Trimming shortened V by 3 bases and J by 6 bases, and 9 bases separated the two germline ends. The CDR3 length is 13 residues. This CDR3 is CASSFYRGNEQFF. CDR3 nucleotides: TGTGCCAGCAGCTTTTATAGGGGCAATGAGCAGTTCTTC.

This chain links TRBV28 with TRBJ1-1, with D uncertain. V gave up 8 bases and J gave up 4 bases, with 17 bases separating them. CDR3 length: 14 residues. Germline V gives CDR1 MDHEN, CDR2 SYDVKM. CDR3: CASQGRPRTTEAFF. The CDR3 DNA is TGTGCCAGCCAAGGGAGGCCTCGAACCACTGAAGCTTTCTTT.

V usage is TRBV19 and J usage is TRBJ2-1; 9 bases align to TRBD1. The V segment lost 5 bases and the J segment 7 bases; nucleotides outside the gene matches: 9. Germline CDR1 and CDR2: LNHDA and SQIVND (reference sequence). This CDR3 is 15 amino acids long. In DNA, the CDR3 is TGTGCCAGTAGTTCCCGGGACAGGGCTGGAAATGAGCAGTTCTTC. Protein sequence: CASSSRDRAGNEQFF.

The chain carries TRBV27 and TRBJ1-4, with D uncertain. V was clipped by 6 bases and J by 6 bases, with 20 bases between them. The germline CDR1 and CDR2 sequences are MNHEY and SMNVEV (reference sequence). This CDR3 region has 16 residues. The CDR3 reads CASSPTRSREHEKLFF. In DNA, the CDR3 is TGTGCCAGCAGCCCAACCCGGTCTCGTGAACATGAAAAACTGTTTTTT. Full variable domain (missing parts from reference TRBV27 and TRBJ1-4): EAQVTQNPRYLITVTGKKLTVTCSQNMNHEYMSWYRQDPGLGLRQIYYSMNVEVTDKGDVPEGYKVSRKEKRNFPLILESPSPNQTSLYFCASSPTRSREHEKLFFGSGTQLSVL.

The V gene is TRBV14, the J gene TRBJ2-1, with no clear D. This CDR3 has 14 residues. CDR1 is SGHDN and CDR2 is FVKESK in the germline V gene. V gave up 0 bases and J gave up 7 bases, with 10 bases separating them. As DNA, the CDR3 is TGTGCCAGCAGCCAAGACTTACAGAGGAATGAGCAGTTCTTC. Its translation is CASSQDLQRNEQFF.

The chain has TRBV2 and TRBJ1-2; D uncertain. V gave up 3 bases and J gave up 2 bases, with 13 bases separating them. Germline lookup yields CDR1 SNHLY and CDR2 FYNNEI. This CDR3 is built from 15 residues. CDR3: CASSEQRTPNYGYTF. CDR3 nucleotide sequence: TGTGCCAGCAGTGAGCAGAGAACGCCGAACTATGGCTACACCTTC.

The rearrangement links TRBV7-3 to TRBJ2-2, with 13 bases identical to TRBD2. Germline values: CDR1 SGHTA, CDR2 FQGTGA. There are 15 residues in the CDR3. V gave up 5 bases and J gave up 7 bases; unmatched junction bases: 4. The CDR3 loop reads CASSPGTSGDGELFF. In nucleotides, the CDR3 is TGTGCCAGCAGCCCGGGGACTAGCGGGGACGGGGAGCTGTTTTTT.

CDR3 protein: CASSPDRGMNTEAFF. The CDR3 DNA reads TGCGCCAGCAGCCCAGACAGGGGCATGAACACTGAAGCTTTCTTT. J is TRBJ1-1 and V is TRBV5-1, with 8 bases aligning to TRBD1. In germline, CDR1 is SGHRS, CDR2 YFSETQ. The length of the CDR3 is 15 residues. Losses at the gene ends were 4 bases for V and 0 bases for J; bases not matched to a gene: 5.

The rearrangement joins TRBV5-6 to TRBJ2-5, with 8 bases identical to TRBD2. CDR1 is SGHDT and CDR2 is YYEEEE in the germline V gene. The V segment lost 1 base and the J segment 5 bases; nucleotides outside the gene matches: 1. The CDR3 is 13 residues long. Here the CDR3 DNA reads TGTGCCAGCAGCTTGCCTAGCGGGGAGACCCAGTACTTC. It codes for CASSLPSGETQYF.

J is TRBJ1-1 and V is TRBV7-2; 7 nucleotides match TRBD1. V was clipped by 5 bases and J by 1 base; unmatched bases: 1. Per germline, CDR1 SGHTA and CDR2 FQGNSA. The CDR3 has 13 residues. This CDR3 reads CASSGQANTEAFF. Here the CDR3 DNA reads TGTGCCAGCAGCGGACAGGCGAACACTGAAGCTTTCTTT.

The rearrangement joins TRBV5-5 to TRBJ2-1; no definite D call. The CDR3 has 16 residues. Germline V CDR1 and CDR2: SGHKS, YYEKEE (reference sequence). Trimming cost V 4 bases and J 0 bases, with 14 bases left between them. CDR3 residues: CASSPTGGSSYNEQFF. DNA for the CDR3: TGTGCCAGCAGCCCCACCGGCGGTAGCTCCTACAATGAGCAGTTCTTC. The full variable domain, with the rest looked up from reference TRBV5-5 and TRBJ2-1, is DAGVTQSPTHLIKTRGQQVTLRCSPISGHKSVSWYQQVLGQGPQFIFQYYEKEERGRGNFPDRFSARQFPNYSSELNVNALLLGDSALYLCASSPTGGSSYNEQFFGPGTRLTVL.

This clone was seen just once. The rearrangement links TRBV29-1 to TRBJ1-2, with TRBD1 identical over 7 bases. The junction had 11 bases not matched to a gene; V was cut back by 6 bases and J by 7 bases. This CDR3 spans 13 amino acids. Germline CDR1 is SQVTM and CDR2 is ANQGSEA. CDR3 region: CSVGEVGDSGYTF. The DNA of the CDR3 is TGCAGCGTGGGTGAGGTGGGGGACAGTGGCTACACCTTC.

V and J are TRBV5-1 and TRBJ1-1; D is uncertain. Trimming removed 0 bases at V and 8 bases at J, with 17 bases between. The germline CDR1 and CDR2 sequences are SGHRS and YFSETQ. The CDR3 consists of 15 residues. The CDR3 sequence is CASSLDRERSAEAFF. The CDR3 DNA follows: TGCGCCAGCAGCTTGGACCGGGAGAGATCAGCCGAAGCTTTCTTT.

The V call is TRBV6-1, the J call TRBJ2-1; D assignment may be TRBD1 or TRBD2 (6 bases each). This CDR3 is 15 amino acids long. Per the germline V gene, CDR1 is MNHNS and CDR2 is SASEGT. The germline V and J ends were trimmed by 1 base and 5 bases, with 12 bases remaining between them. The CDR3 here is CASSEGGARDNEQFF. CDR3 DNA sequence: TGTGCCAGCAGTGAAGGGGGGGCTAGGGACAATGAGCAGTTCTTC.

J is TRBJ1-3 and V is TRBV10-3; D is uncertain. The V end was cut by 7 bases, the J end by 0 bases, with 10 bases between. Looked up from germline, CDR1 is ENHRY and CDR2 is SYGVKD. This CDR3 comprises 14 residues. The CDR3 bases are TGTGCCATCAAAACCTTCGCCTCTGGAAACACCATATATTTT. Its translation: CAIKTFASGNTIYF.